The 21 T cell receptor beta chains presented below share a single source sample, sequenced in a study of identical twins. TCRdb fed the 5' RACE reads into MiXCR, producing one record per CDR3 protein. Among a few hundred thousand distinct CDR3 sequences listed, about 8.3% were seen once. The same data also went into a second study, on yellow fever vaccine responses in identical twins.

Specimen: CD8+ T cells sorted from blood. The origin of the receptors is a woman aged 18-29 years in good health.

This clonotype was observed many times. The chain employs TRBV4-1 and TRBJ2-5, with a possible D match to TRBD2 (5 bases). The CDR3 totals 17 residues. V lost 3 bases to trimming and J lost 1 base, with 18 bases between them. The germline CDR1 and CDR2 sequences are MGHRA and YSYEKL. The CDR3 loop is CASSHDRLGLSQETQYF. The CDR3 DNA reads as TGCGCCAGCAGCCACGACCGGCTCGGACTGTCCCAAGAGACCCAGTACTTC.

In its sample, this clonotype was seen a few times. The rearrangement uses TRBV7-9 and TRBJ2-1, with D unresolved. This CDR3 contains 16 residues. From germline, CDR1 is SEHNR and CDR2 FQNEAQ (reference sequence). V lost 3 bases and J lost 5, with 17 bases in between. The CDR3 sequence: CASSFPGPRQDNEQFF. CDR3 nucleotide sequence: TGTGCCAGCAGCTTTCCAGGCCCGCGCCAAGACAATGAGCAGTTCTTC.

As to this clonotype: A much larger clone sits a single nucleotide away, making a read error possible. The chain employs TRBV7-9 and TRBJ2-1; D is perhaps TRBD2 (6 bases). Germline CDR1 and CDR2: SEHNR and FQNEAQ (reference sequence). V shed 5 bases and J shed 2 bases, with 19 bases lying between them. This CDR3 is built from 17 residues. The CDR3 protein is CASSSRLEGKTYNEQFF. DNA for the CDR3: TGTGCCAGCAGCAGCCGACTAGAGGGGAAAACCTACAATGAGCAGTTCTTC. Supplemented by reference TRBV7-9 and TRBJ2-1, the full variable domain reads DTGVSQNPRHKITKRGQNVTFRCDPISEHNRLYWYRQTLGQGPEFLTYFQNEAQLEKSRLLSDRFSAERPKGSFSTLEIQRTEQGDSAMYLCASSSRLEGKTYNEQFFGPGTRLTVL.

The rearrangement joins TRBV27 to TRBJ2-7; 9 nucleotides agree with TRBD1. The germline V gene encodes CDR1 MNHEY and CDR2 SMNVEV (reference sequence). V shed 9 bases, J shed 3 bases, and the junction held 12 bases outside the gene matches. The CDR3 totals 15 residues. CDR3 sequence: CASLPSGTGFYEQYF. The CDR3 DNA follows: TGTGCCAGTTTGCCCTCCGGGACAGGGTTCTACGAGCAGTACTTC.

V usage is TRBV5-1 and J usage is TRBJ2-3; 8 bases are a match to TRBD2. This CDR3 contains 17 residues. After removal of 1 base from V and 0 bases from J, the junction contained 7 bases not matched to a gene. The germline gives CDR1 SGHRS, CDR2 YFSETQ. The CDR3 spells CASSLFAGGTSTDTQYF. Here the CDR3 DNA reads TGCGCCAGCAGCTTGTTTGCGGGGGGCACTAGCACAGATACGCAGTATTTT.

The V gene is TRBV21-1, the J gene TRBJ1-2; the D call of TRBD1 is as the table states it, not checked on the DNA. TRBV21-1 is a listed pseudogene. The CDR3 extends over 17 amino acids. The CDR3, as DNA: TGTGCCAGCAGCAAAGAGGATACGGGGACACTCGACTATGGCTACACCTTC. Translating it yields CASSKEDTGTLDYGYTF.

V and J are TRBV4-2 and TRBJ1-4, with 10 bases identical to TRBD1. The CDR3 has 15 residues. CDR1 is LGHNA and CDR2 is YNFKEQ in the germline V gene. Unmatched junction bases numbered 2, after V lost 0 bases and J lost 7 bases. For the CDR3, the DNA is TGTGCCAGCAGCCAAGATGGGACAGGGGTTGAAAAACTGTTTTTT. This codes for CASSQDGTGVEKLFF.

This clonotype was seen repeatedly, ten times or more. This chain connects TRBV12-3 or TRBV12-4 to TRBJ2-3, with no clear D. The length of the CDR3 is 14 residues. Trimming shortened V by 2 bases and J by 2 bases, and 8 bases separated the two germline ends. The CDR3 bases are TGTGCCAGCAGTTTACAGGAATACACAGATACGCAGTATTTT. Translated: CASSLQEYTDTQYF.

There are many counts of this clonotype. DNA for the CDR3: TGCGCCAGCAGCCAAGGACTAGCGGGGGAAGAGACCCAGTACTTC. This translates into CASSQGLAGEETQYF. The rearrangement joins TRBV4-3 to TRBJ2-5; TRBD2 matches 12 bases. The V and J ends lost 1 base and 3 bases, in that order; junction bases with no gene match: 0. Looked up from germline, CDR1 is LGHNA and CDR2 is YSLEER. The CDR3 spans 15 residues.

This clonotype was found many times. The chain combines TRBV7-2 with TRBJ2-2; no definite D call. Looked up from germline, CDR1 is SGHTA and CDR2 is FQGNSA. CDR3 length equals 14 residues. The germline V and J ends were trimmed by 4 bases and 4 bases, with 10 bases remaining between them. The CDR3 DNA follows: TGTGCCAGCAGCTACGCCGGTGTCACCGGGGAGCTGTTTTTT. Protein: CASSYAGVTGELFF.

This clonotype was observed a handful of times. This chain uses TRBV2 with TRBJ2-5; D is ambiguous. The germline V gene has CDR1 SNHLY and CDR2 FYNNEI. The CDR3 extends over 15 amino acids. V lost 5 bases and J 0 bases, leaving 13 bases between the germline ends. The CDR3 here is CASSRRRLDQETQYF. The CDR3 nucleotides are TGTGCCAGCAGTCGCCGCCGATTAGACCAAGAGACCCAGTACTTC.

The J gene is TRBJ2-7, the V gene TRBV6-1, with 8 bases matching TRBD1. CDR3 length: 14 residues. Losses at the gene ends were 6 bases for V and 4 bases for J; bases not matched to a gene: 8. CDR1 is MNHNS, CDR2 SASEGT, per germline. CDR3 protein: CASRVDRVQYEQYF. CDR3 bases: TGTGCCAGCAGGGTGGACAGGGTTCAATACGAGCAGTACTTC.

In this sample, this clonotype turned up a few times. The rearrangement joins TRBV2 to TRBJ1-5; unclear D gene. This CDR3 is built from 14 residues. The V end was cut by 3 bases, the J end by 1 base, with 7 bases between. Germline V gene sequence: CDR1 SNHLY, CDR2 FYNNEI. Here the CDR3 reads CASSDGSSNQPQHF. The CDR3 nucleotides are TGTGCCAGCAGTGACGGGAGCAGCAATCAGCCCCAGCATTTT.

CDR3 residues: CSASSGGTYEQYF. CDR3 nucleotides: TGCAGTGCTAGTAGCGGGGGCACCTACGAGCAGTACTTC. The chain joins TRBV20-1 to TRBJ2-7; TRBD2 matches 9 bases. This CDR3 spans 13 amino acids. Germline CDR1 DFQATT, CDR2 SNEGSKA (reference sequence). V was clipped by 3 bases and J by 2 bases; unmatched bases: 2.

About this clonotype: A read error may produce the germline difference seen at one junction end. This chain uses TRBV30 with TRBJ2-7, with D perhaps matching TRBD1 (6 bases). This CDR3 has 13 residues. CDR1 is GTSNPN and CDR2 is SVGIG in the germline V gene (reference sequence). CDR3 amino acids: CAWSPTTGPPDFF. The CDR3 DNA sequence: TGTGCCTGGAGTCCCACTACAGGGCCCCCGGATTTTTTC.

The genes are TRBV12-3 or TRBV12-4 and TRBJ2-3; 12 bases fit TRBD2. There are 16 residues in the CDR3. J lost 2 bases, V lost 5 bases, and 5 bases had no gene match. This CDR3 is CASSGGTSGLTDTQYF. Here the CDR3 DNA reads TGTGCCAGCAGTGGCGGGACTAGCGGGCTCACAGATACGCAGTATTTT.

This clonotype turned up a few times. The genes are TRBV4-2 and TRBJ2-1; 8 bases are a match to TRBD2. Germline CDR1 is LGHNA and CDR2 is YNFKEQ. The junction had 14 bases not matched to a gene; V was cut back by 3 bases and J by 1 base. The CDR3 has 19 residues. This CDR3 reads CASSHSPAGVSVSYNEQFF. The CDR3 DNA reads as TGTGCCAGCAGCCACAGCCCAGCGGGAGTCTCAGTTTCCTACAATGAGCAGTTCTTC.

In this sample, this clonotype turned up many times. V gene TRBV7-9 combines with J gene TRBJ2-2; no reliable D call. Per germline, CDR1 SEHNR and CDR2 FQNEAQ (reference sequence). The V gene lost 8 bases and the J gene lost 9 bases, with 13 bases spanning the gap. The CDR3 has 12 residues. Here the CDR3 DNA reads TGTGCCAGCGGATCCCTTGGAAGGGAGCTGTTTTTT. It encodes CASGSLGRELFF.

The rearrangement uses TRBV20-1 and TRBJ1-3; a weak D match, TRBD1 (6 bases). The CDR3 consists of 14 residues. The V end lost 0 bases, the J end lost 3 bases, and 9 bases lay between the germline ends. The germline V gene has CDR1 DFQATT and CDR2 SNEGSKA (reference sequence). The CDR3 here is CSARDQGYGNTIYF. CDR3 nucleotide sequence: TGCAGTGCTAGAGATCAGGGGTATGGAAACACCATATATTTT.

This clonotype appeared a few times. Germline is not matched at one junction end, which may reflect a read error. This chain connects TRBV20-1 to TRBJ2-7, with 14 bases fitting TRBD2. The CDR3 covers 12 residues. Germline V gene data show CDR1 as DFQATT and CDR2 as SNEGSKA (reference sequence). The CDR3 DNA reads TGCAGAGCGCCGGGACTAGCGGGAGAAGAGGGCTTC. Translated, it gives CRAPGLAGEEGF.

This chain connects TRBV5-1 to TRBJ2-7, with TRBD1 matching over 12 bases. Germline loops: CDR1 SGHRS, CDR2 YFSETQ. CDR3 length: 15 residues. With V trimmed by 2 bases and J by 7 bases, 7 bases remained unmatched. In DNA, the CDR3 is TGCGCCAGCAGCTTCCCGGGACAGGGGGCTTGGGAGCAGTACTTC. Translated, it gives CASSFPGQGAWEQYF.